Listed below are T cell receptor beta chains from one sample, sequenced in a study of early T cells in non-severe SARS-CoV-2 infection. TCRdb reprocessed the 5' RACE reads with MiXCR, giving one entry per CDR3 protein. This table holds more than 45,000 distinct CDR3 sequences, roughly an eighth found once. The sequencing sample was made of whole blood. These receptor sequences come from an adult who was a healthcare worker with PCR-confirmed SARS-CoV-2 infection or an uninfected control (not recorded which). Both conserved end residues are part of each CDR3. D genes are given only for firm matches. Rows may omit the clone size; those that give it use once, few, many or a size class.

>TRBD2|TRBJ2-7|-|TRBV10-3
TGTGCCATCAGTCTTTCTAGCGGGGTGACCTACGAGCAGTACTTC
CAISLSSGVTYEQYF
>-|TRBJ1-6|few|TRBV20-1
TGCAGTGCTAGAGATAGGGGCCGCACTAATTCACCCCTCCACTTT
CSARDRGRTNSPLHF
>-|TRBJ2-5|-|TRBV12-3/TRBV12-4
TGTGCCAGCAGCCACCCTACCCAGAGGGAGACCCAGTACTTC
CASSHPTQRETQYF
>-|TRBJ2-2|many|TRBV7-9
TGTGCCAGCAGCTTAGTAGGTTCTCCGAACACCGGGGAGCTGTTTTTT
CASSLVGSPNTGELFF
>-|TRBJ2-2|many|TRBV30
TGTGCCTGGACCGGGACGGTGATTACCGGGGAGCTGTTTTTT
CAWTGTVITGELFF
>TRBD2|TRBJ2-1|few|TRBV29-1
TGCAGCGCTGCACTAGCGGATCAGTTCTTC
CSAALADQFF
>TRBD2|TRBJ2-1|-|TRBV5-1
TGCGCCAGCAGCTCTCTAGCGGGAGGGCTCTACAATGAGCAGTTCTTC
CASSSLAGGLYNEQFF
>-|TRBJ1-3|many|TRBV5-1
TGCGCCAGCAGTTTGTTACGGGACTCTGGAAACACCATATATTTT
CASSLLRDSGNTIYF
>TRBD2|TRBJ2-7|-|TRBV7-6
TGTGCCAGCAGCGTCGCGGGAGCGGGACCCTACGAGCAGTACTTC
CASSVAGAGPYEQYF
>TRBD2|TRBJ2-2|-|TRBV12-3/TRBV12-4
TGTGCCAGCAGCCCTGGACTAGCGGGAGCGCTGAACACCGGGGAGCTGTTTTTT
CASSPGLAGALNTGELFF
>-|TRBJ1-1|-|TRBV18
TGTGCCAGCTCATCTACCGGGACGGAAGACACTGAAGCTTTCTTT
CASSSTGTEDTEAFF
>TRBD2|TRBJ2-2|many|TRBV20-1
TGCAGTGCGCCAATCGGACTAGGAAGGGGCGGGGAGCTGTTTTTT
CSAPIGLGRGGELFF
>-|TRBJ1-6|many|TRBV9
TGTGCCAGCAGCCCGGGACCTTTTTCACCCCTCCACTTT
CASSPGPFSPLHF
>TRBD2|TRBJ2-5|many|TRBV5-1
TGCGCCAGCAGCCCCACGTCAGCGGGAAGGGGAGAGACCCAGTACTTC
CASSPTSAGRGETQYF
>-|TRBJ2-1|many|TRBV27
TGTGCCAGCAGTTCTCTAAGCTATGAGCAGTTCTTC
CASSSLSYEQFF
>-|TRBJ2-5|-|TRBV11-1
TGTGCCAGCAGCCTTAGCGGAGGTACTACCCAGTACTTC
CASSLSGGTTQYF
>TRBD2|TRBJ2-5|medium-sized|TRBV28
TGTGCCAGCAGTTTCCAGCGGGAGGGCCAAGAGACCCAGTACTTC
CASSFQREGQETQYF
>-|TRBJ2-1|many|TRBV7-9
TGTGCCAGCACCCTTACCCGGGAGCAGTTCTTC
CASTLTREQFF
>TRBD2|TRBJ2-3|few|TRBV7-9
TGTGCCAGCAGCTTCTTGGGACTAGCGGGAGAGGATACGCAGTATTTT
CASSFLGLAGEDTQYF
>-|TRBJ2-3|medium-sized|TRBV27
TGTGCCAGCAGTTTATGGGAGACAGATACGCAGTATTTT
CASSLWETDTQYF
>-|TRBJ1-2|few|TRBV24-1
TGTGCCACCAGTCAGGGTGATGGATATGGCTACACCTTC
CATSQGDGYGYTF
>-|TRBJ2-3|-|TRBV7-9
TGTGCCAGCAGCTTAAACCTAGATACGCAGTATTTT
CASSLNLDTQYF
>TRBD2|TRBJ2-1|many|TRBV28
TGTGCCAGCACAGCGGGAGCCTCCTACAATGAGCAGTTCTTC
CASTAGASYNEQFF
>-|TRBJ2-3|medium-sized|TRBV10-2
TGCGCCAGCGGCCCGAGTACCACGCAGTATTTT
CASGPSTTQYF
>-|TRBJ2-3|-|TRBV2
TGTGCCAGCAGTGTGGGACTTGAGGGAGCGATAGATACGCAGTATTTT
CASSVGLEGAIDTQYF
>-|TRBJ2-1|few|TRBV19
TGTGCCAGTAGTAGATGGGATGAGCAGTTCTTC
CASSRWDEQFF
>TRBD2|TRBJ2-2|few|TRBV20-1
TGCAGTGCTAGAGACGGAGAGCGGGACTACACCGGGGAGCTGTTTTTT
CSARDGERDYTGELFF
>TRBD2|TRBJ2-1|few|TRBV2
TGTGCCAGCAGAAGCGGGAGGTTGACCTACAATGAGCAGTTCTTC
CASRSGRLTYNEQFF
>TRBD1|TRBJ2-2|few|TRBV7-7
TGTGCCAGCAGCATTACAGGGGTCACCGGGGAGCTGTTTTTT
CASSITGVTGELFF